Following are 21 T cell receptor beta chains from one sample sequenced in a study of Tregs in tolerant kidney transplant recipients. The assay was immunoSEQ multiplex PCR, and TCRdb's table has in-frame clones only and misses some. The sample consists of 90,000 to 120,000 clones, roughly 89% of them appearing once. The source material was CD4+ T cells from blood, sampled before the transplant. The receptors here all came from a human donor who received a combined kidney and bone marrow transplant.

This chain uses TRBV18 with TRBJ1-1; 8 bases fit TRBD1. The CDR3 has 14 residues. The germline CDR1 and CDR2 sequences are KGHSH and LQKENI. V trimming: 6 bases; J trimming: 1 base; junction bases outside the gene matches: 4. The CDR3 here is CASSVQGGNTEAFF. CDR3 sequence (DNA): TGTGCCAGCTCGGTACAGGGGGGGAACACTGAAGCTTTCTTT.

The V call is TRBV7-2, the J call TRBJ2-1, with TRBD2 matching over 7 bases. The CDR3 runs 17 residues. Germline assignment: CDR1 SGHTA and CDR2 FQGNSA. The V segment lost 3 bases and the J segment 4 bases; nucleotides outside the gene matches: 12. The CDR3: CASSFGGRASTYNEQFF. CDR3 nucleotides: TGTGCCAGCAGCTTTGGTGGGAGGGCCTCGACGTACAATGAGCAGTTCTTC.

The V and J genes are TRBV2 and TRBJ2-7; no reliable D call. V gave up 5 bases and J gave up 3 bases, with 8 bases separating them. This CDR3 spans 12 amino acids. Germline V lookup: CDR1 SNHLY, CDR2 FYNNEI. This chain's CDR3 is CASSPFYYEQYF. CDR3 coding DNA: TGTGCCAGCAGTCCGTTCTACTACGAGCAGTACTTC.

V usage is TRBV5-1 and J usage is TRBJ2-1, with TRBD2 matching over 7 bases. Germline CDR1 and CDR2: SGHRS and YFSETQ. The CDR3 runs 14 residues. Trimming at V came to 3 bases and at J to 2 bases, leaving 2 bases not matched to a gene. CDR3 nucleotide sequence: TGCGCCAGCAGCTCTGGGACTACCTACAATGAGCAGTTCTTC. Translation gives CASSSGTTYNEQFF.

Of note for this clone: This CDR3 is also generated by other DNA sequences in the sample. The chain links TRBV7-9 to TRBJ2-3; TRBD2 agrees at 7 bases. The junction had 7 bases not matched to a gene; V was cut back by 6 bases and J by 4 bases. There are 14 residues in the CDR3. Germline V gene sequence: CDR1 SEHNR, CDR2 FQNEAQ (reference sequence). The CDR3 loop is CASSSRTSADTQYF. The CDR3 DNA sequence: TGTGCCAGCAGTTCCCGGACTAGTGCAGATACGCAGTATTTT.

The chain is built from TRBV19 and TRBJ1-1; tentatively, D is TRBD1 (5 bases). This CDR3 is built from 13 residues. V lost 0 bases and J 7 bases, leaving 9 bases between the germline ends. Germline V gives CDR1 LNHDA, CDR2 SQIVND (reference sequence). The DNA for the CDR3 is TGTGCCAGTAGTATAGATGGGAGGGGTGAAGCTTTCTTT. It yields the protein CASSIDGRGEAFF.

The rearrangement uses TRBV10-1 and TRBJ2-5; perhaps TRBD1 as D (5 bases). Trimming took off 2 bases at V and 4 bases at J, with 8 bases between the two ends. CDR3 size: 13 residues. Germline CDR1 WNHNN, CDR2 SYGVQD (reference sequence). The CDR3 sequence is CASSEKRGETQYF. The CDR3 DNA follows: TGCGCCAGCAGTGAGAAAAGGGGAGAGACCCAGTACTTC.

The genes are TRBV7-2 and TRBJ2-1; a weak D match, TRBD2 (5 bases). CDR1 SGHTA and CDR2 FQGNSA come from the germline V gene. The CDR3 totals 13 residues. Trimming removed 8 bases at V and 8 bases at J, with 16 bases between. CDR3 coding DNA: TGTGCCAGCGGACTCCTCTGGGCGGATGAGCAGTTCTTC. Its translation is CASGLLWADEQFF. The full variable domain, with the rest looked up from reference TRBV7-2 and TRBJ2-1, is GAGVSQSPSNKVTEKGKDVELRCDPISGHTALYWYRQSLGQGLEFLIYFQGNSAPDKSGLPSDRFSAERTGGSVSTLTIQRTQQEDSAVYLCASGLLWADEQFFGPGTRLTVL.

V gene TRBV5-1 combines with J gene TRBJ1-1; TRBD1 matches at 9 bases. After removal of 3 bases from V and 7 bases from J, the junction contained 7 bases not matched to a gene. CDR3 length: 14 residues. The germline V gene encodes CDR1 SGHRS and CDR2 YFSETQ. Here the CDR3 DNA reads TGCGCCAGCAGCTCGGGACAGGGATTTGGTGAAGCTTTCTTT. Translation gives CASSSGQGFGEAFF. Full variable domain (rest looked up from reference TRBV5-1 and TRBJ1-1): KAGVTQTPRYLIKTRGQQVTLSCSPISGHRSVSWYQQTPGQGLQFLFEYFSETQRNKGNFPGRFSGRQFSNSRSEMNVSTLELGDSALYLCASSSGQGFGEAFFGQGTRLTVV.

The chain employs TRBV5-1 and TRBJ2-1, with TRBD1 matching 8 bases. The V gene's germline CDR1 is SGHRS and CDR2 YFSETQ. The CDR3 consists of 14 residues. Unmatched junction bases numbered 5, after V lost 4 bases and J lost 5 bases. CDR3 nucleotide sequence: TGCGCCAGCAGCGACAGGGGTTTGGACAATGAGCAGTTCTTC. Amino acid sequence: CASSDRGLDNEQFF. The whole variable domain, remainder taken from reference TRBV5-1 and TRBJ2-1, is KAGVTQTPRYLIKTRGQQVTLSCSPISGHRSVSWYQQTPGQGLQFLFEYFSETQRNKGNFPGRFSGRQFSNSRSEMNVSTLELGDSALYLCASSDRGLDNEQFFGPGTRLTVL.

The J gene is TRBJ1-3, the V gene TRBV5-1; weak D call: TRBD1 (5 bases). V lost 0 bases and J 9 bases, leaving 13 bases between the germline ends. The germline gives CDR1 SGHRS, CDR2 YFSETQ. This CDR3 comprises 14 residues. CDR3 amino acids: CASSLGASGGTIYF. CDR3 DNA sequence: TGCGCCAGCAGCTTGGGGGCGTCCGGGGGCACCATATATTTT.

CDR3 loop: CASSFRTGDTEAFF. CDR3 DNA sequence: TGTGCCAGCAGCTTTAGGACAGGGGACACTGAAGCTTTCTTT. The chain combines TRBV5-6 with TRBJ1-1; 9 bases agree with TRBD1. Germline assignment: CDR1 SGHDT and CDR2 YYEEEE. Trimming at V came to 2 bases and at J to 3 bases, leaving 2 bases not matched to a gene. The length of the CDR3 is 14 residues.

CDR3 sequence reads: CASSLFKQEGNEQFF. CDR3 nucleotide sequence: TGCGCCAGCAGCTTGTTCAAACAGGAGGGGAATGAGCAGTTCTTC. The chain uses TRBV5-1 and TRBJ2-1; a possible D gene is TRBD2 (6 bases). This CDR3 region has 15 residues. Germline lookup yields CDR1 SGHRS and CDR2 YFSETQ. Trimming took off 1 base at V and 7 bases at J, with 15 bases between the two ends. Full variable domain (outside the CDR3, taken from reference TRBV5-1 and TRBJ2-1): KAGVTQTPRYLIKTRGQQVTLSCSPISGHRSVSWYQQTPGQGLQFLFEYFSETQRNKGNFPGRFSGRQFSNSRSEMNVSTLELGDSALYLCASSLFKQEGNEQFFGPGTRLTVL.

The CDR3, as DNA: TGTGCCAGCAGTCCGACTAGCGGGAGAGGGTTCTACGAGCAGTACTTC. Translating gives CASSPTSGRGFYEQYF. V usage is TRBV28 and J usage is TRBJ2-7; 12 positions agree with TRBD2. This CDR3 region has 16 residues. CDR1 is MDHEN, CDR2 SYDVKM, per germline. The V gene end was trimmed by 5 bases and the J gene end by 3 bases; junction bases not matched to a gene: 8.

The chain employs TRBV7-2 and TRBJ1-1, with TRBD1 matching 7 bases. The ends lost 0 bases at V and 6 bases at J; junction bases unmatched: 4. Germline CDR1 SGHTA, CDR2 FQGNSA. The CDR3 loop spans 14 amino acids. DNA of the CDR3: TGTGCCAGCAGCTTAGCAGGGGGCGGGCCTGAAGCTTTCTTT. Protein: CASSLAGGGPEAFF.

This chain's CDR3 is CASSSLGAYGYTF. DNA of the CDR3: TGTGCCAGCAGTTCATTGGGGGCCTATGGCTACACCTTC. The chain employs TRBV5-5 and TRBJ1-2; the D gene is possibly TRBD1 (6 bases). Trimming shortened V by 5 bases and J by 4 bases, and 12 bases separated the two germline ends. Germline CDR1 SGHKS, CDR2 YYEKEE (reference sequence). The CDR3 totals 13 residues.

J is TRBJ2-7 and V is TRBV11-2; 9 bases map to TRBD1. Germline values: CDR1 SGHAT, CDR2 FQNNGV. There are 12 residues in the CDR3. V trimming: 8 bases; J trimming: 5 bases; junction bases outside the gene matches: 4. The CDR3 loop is CASGRQGDEQYF. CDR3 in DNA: TGTGCCAGCGGGAGACAGGGGGACGAGCAGTACTTC.

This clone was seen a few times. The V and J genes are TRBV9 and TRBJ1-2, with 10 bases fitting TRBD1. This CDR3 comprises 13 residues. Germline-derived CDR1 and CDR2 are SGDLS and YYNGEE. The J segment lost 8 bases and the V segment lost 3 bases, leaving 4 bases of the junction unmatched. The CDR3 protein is CASSGGQGYGYTF. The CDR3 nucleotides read TGTGCCAGCAGCGGGGGACAGGGGTACGGCTACACCTTC.

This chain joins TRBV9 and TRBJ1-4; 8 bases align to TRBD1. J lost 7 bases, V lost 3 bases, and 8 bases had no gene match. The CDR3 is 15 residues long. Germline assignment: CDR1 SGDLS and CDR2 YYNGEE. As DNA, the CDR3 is TGTGCCAGCAGCGCCCGGACAGGGTTGAGTGAAAAACTGTTTTTT. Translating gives CASSARTGLSEKLFF.

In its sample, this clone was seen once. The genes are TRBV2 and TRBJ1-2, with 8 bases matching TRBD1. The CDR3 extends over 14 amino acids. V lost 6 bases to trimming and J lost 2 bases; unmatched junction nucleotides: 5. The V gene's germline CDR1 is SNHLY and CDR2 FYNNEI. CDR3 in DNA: TGTGCCAGCAGACAGACAGGGGTAAACTATGGCTACACCTTC. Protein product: CASRQTGVNYGYTF.

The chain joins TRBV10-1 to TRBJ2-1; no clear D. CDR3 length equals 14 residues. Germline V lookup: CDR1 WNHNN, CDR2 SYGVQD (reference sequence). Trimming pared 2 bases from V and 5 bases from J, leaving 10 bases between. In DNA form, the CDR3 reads TGCGCCAGCAGTGAGAGTGGGCCGAACAATGAGCAGTTCTTC. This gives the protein CASSESGPNNEQFF.